The text below deals with one T cell receptor (beta chain). Its antigen is unidentified. The data derive from a study of shared clonotypes between healthy human individuals. About the research overall: CD4 naive and memory got three plates each, CD8 naive two, CD8 memory one.

Every immunoSEQ plate was one replicate of a subset's evenly spread DNA. Only in-frame clones appear in the TCRdb table, and some are missing; sequencing was by immunoSEQ multiplex PCR. The repertoire holds more than 1 million clones, with around 78% as singletons. Regarding the study as a whole: Lower generation probabilities were found for non-shared clonotypes than for those shared by all four donors. Estimated richness values were generally larger in naive subsets than in memory subsets.

This sequence originates from a man younger than 30 in good health. Some clones in this sample may be carry-over from other donors' samples. The material sequenced was memory CD4+ T cells from PBMCs. Subset described: CD45RA-negative fraction.

CDR3 sequence reads: CASSPTGEVETQYF. The CDR3 DNA follows: TGTGCCAGCAGCCCCACGGGAGAGGTCGAGACCCAGTACTTC. The chain is built from TRBV7-3 and TRBJ2-5; a weak D match, TRBD2 (6 bases). CDR3 length equals 14 residues. Germline lookup yields CDR1 SGHTA and CDR2 FQGTGA. V dropped 5 bases and J dropped 5 bases, with 15 bases sitting between them.